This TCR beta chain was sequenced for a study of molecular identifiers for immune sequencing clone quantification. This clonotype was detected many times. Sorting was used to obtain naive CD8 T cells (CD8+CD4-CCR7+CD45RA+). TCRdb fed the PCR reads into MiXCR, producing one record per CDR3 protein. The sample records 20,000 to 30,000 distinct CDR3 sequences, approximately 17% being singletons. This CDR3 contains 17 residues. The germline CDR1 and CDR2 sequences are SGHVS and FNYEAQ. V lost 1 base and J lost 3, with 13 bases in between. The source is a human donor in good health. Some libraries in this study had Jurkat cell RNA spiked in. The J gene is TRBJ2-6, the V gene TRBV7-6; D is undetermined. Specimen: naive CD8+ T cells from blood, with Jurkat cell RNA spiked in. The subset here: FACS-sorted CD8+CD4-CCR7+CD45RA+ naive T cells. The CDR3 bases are TGTGCCAGCAGCTTAGTGGCTCAAGCAGTTGGGGCCAACGTCCTGACTTTC. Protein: CASSLVAQAVGANVLTF.